What follows are 29 T cell receptor beta chains derived from one specimen sequenced in a study of blood T cell repertoires in COVID-19. Repertoires were generated with immunoSEQ multiplex PCR, while TCRdb's copy carries only in-frame clones and drops some. The sample contains 100,000 to 150,000 clones, roughly 82% of which appear only once. Specimen: peripheral blood. All receptors derive from a human donor in a cohort sampled during active COVID-19.

The chain links TRBV4-3 to TRBJ2-1; the match to TRBD2 covers 10 bases. The CDR3 has 16 amino acids. Germline V gene lookup returns CDR1 LGHNA and CDR2 YSLEER. V lost 6 bases, J lost 4 bases, and 9 bases stayed unmatched. CDR3 sequence reads: CASSWGTSEPYNEQFF. DNA for the CDR3: TGCGCCAGCAGTTGGGGGACTAGCGAACCATACAATGAGCAGTTCTTC.

Only a few counts were recorded for this clone. The gene calls are TRBV9 and TRBJ2-7; D is uncertain. The germline V gene encodes CDR1 SGDLS and CDR2 YYNGEE. V lost 0 bases and J 6 bases, leaving 7 bases between the germline ends. This CDR3 region has 12 residues. The CDR3 here is CASSVGDFEQYF. The CDR3 DNA is TGTGCCAGCAGCGTAGGAGACTTCGAGCAGTACTTC.

The chain recombines TRBV27 with TRBJ2-5, with D unclear. CDR1 MNHEY and CDR2 SMNVEV come from the germline V gene (reference sequence). V was pared by 5 bases and J by 9 bases, with 16 bases between. The CDR3 totals 13 residues. The CDR3 here is CASSPTPRSAQYF. The CDR3 nucleotides read TGTGCCAGCAGTCCCACCCCTAGGTCGGCCCAGTACTTC.

CDR3 protein: CASSDPGTSGRDLYEQYF. The CDR3 region has the DNA TGTGCCAGCAGCGACCCCGGGACTAGCGGGAGGGACCTCTACGAGCAGTACTTC. The chain combines TRBV7-9 with TRBJ2-7; 16 bases line up with TRBD2. This CDR3 spans 18 amino acids. V shed 5 bases and J 3 bases; nucleotides not matched to a gene: 10. The germline V gene has CDR1 SEHNR and CDR2 FQNEAQ (reference sequence).

The CDR3 region is CASSEALRQGKGGTQYF. The CDR3 region has the DNA TGTGCCAGCAGTGAAGCGCTCCGACAGGGGAAGGGTGGGACCCAGTACTTC. The V gene is TRBV6-1, the J gene TRBJ2-5, with 8 bases fitting TRBD1. This CDR3 comprises 17 residues. V shed 0 bases and J 7 bases; nucleotides not matched to a gene: 13. Germline lookup yields CDR1 MNHNS and CDR2 SASEGT.

This chain joins TRBV7-9 and TRBJ1-5; 10 bases are shared with TRBD1. Germline lookup yields CDR1 SEHNR and CDR2 FQNEAQ (reference sequence). Unmatched junction bases numbered 10, after V lost 4 bases and J lost 7 bases. CDR3 length equals 16 residues. The CDR3 region is CASSSKGTGEGQPQHF. Written as DNA, the CDR3 is TGTGCCAGCAGCTCTAAAGGGACAGGGGAAGGGCAGCCCCAGCATTTT.

This clone was seen a single time. V and J are TRBV21-1 and TRBJ2-3; TRBD2, as called in the table, went unchecked against the DNA. TRBV21-1 is labeled a pseudogene. This CDR3 region has 16 residues. In nucleotides, the CDR3 is TGTGCCAGCACCGGGACCGGACTAGCGGGAGAAGATACGCAGTATTTT. Translating gives CASTGTGLAGEDTQYF.

The chain has TRBV6-5 and TRBJ2-7; the match to TRBD1 covers 9 bases. Germline assignment: CDR1 MNHEY and CDR2 SVGAGI. CDR3 length: 15 amino acids. The V and J ends lost 2 bases and 3 bases, in that order; junction bases with no gene match: 5. The CDR3 is CASSYGDREIYEQYF. DNA of the CDR3: TGTGCCAGCAGTTACGGGGACAGGGAGATCTACGAGCAGTACTTC.

The chain recombines TRBV6-2 or TRBV6-3 with TRBJ2-7, with 7 bases aligning to TRBD1. The CDR3 totals 15 residues. Per germline, CDR1 MNHEY and CDR2 SVGEGT. V lost 2 bases and J lost 1; bases outside the gene matches: 5. CDR3 sequence (DNA): TGTGCCAGCAGTTACAGGGGGACAGCGTCCTACGAGCAGTACTTC. Its translation is CASSYRGTASYEQYF.

This clone was counted a single time. The rearrangement uses TRBV19 and TRBJ2-5; 8 bases map to TRBD1. Trimming removed 6 bases from V and 5 bases from J; junction bases left unmatched: 11. This CDR3 contains 15 residues. CDR1 is LNHDA and CDR2 is SQIVND in the germline V gene (reference sequence). The CDR3 coding sequence is TGTGCCAGTAGCCCCGAGACAGGGGTCTCGGAGACCCAGTACTTC. Its translation: CASSPETGVSETQYF.

This rearrangement joins TRBV19 to TRBJ2-3, with 12 bases that match TRBD2. CDR1 LNHDA and CDR2 SQIVND come from the germline V gene (reference sequence). This CDR3 has 23 residues. Trimming at V came to 1 base and at J to 2 bases, leaving 22 bases not matched to a gene. Here the CDR3 DNA reads TGTGCCAGTAGTATAGTCCCCGGTGGTCCCGGCCTAGCGGGAGGGCCTTACACAGATACGCAGTATTTT. It is translated as CASSIVPGGPGLAGGPYTDTQYF.

J is TRBJ2-7 and V is TRBV3-1 (or the pseudogene TRBV3-2); TRBD2 is a possible D gene (6 bases). This CDR3 comprises 12 residues. The germline V gene encodes CDR1 LGHDT and CDR2 YNNKEL (reference sequence). Trimming removed 2 bases at V and 10 bases at J, with 12 bases between. In DNA, the CDR3 is TGTGCCAGCAGCCAAACTAGCCGGAGCCAGTACTTC. Residues: CASSQTSRSQYF.

This chain uses TRBV11-3 with TRBJ2-1; 12 bases agree with TRBD2. CDR1 and CDR2 (germline): SGHNT, YENEEA. V lost 6 bases to trimming and J lost 1 base; unmatched junction nucleotides: 4. The CDR3 has 16 amino acids. CDR3 sequence reads: CASSPSGRGSYNEQFF. The CDR3, as DNA: TGTGCCAGCAGTCCTAGCGGGAGGGGGTCCTACAATGAGCAGTTCTTC.

This clone was detected once. The rearrangement uses TRBV6-5 and TRBJ1-2, with TRBD1 matching over 8 bases. V shed 6 bases and J 5 bases; nucleotides not matched to a gene: 5. The CDR3 is made up of 13 amino acids. The germline CDR1 and CDR2 sequences are MNHEY and SVGAGI. The CDR3 sequence: CASSRDRSYGYTF. The CDR3 DNA is TGTGCCAGCAGCCGGGACAGGAGTTATGGCTACACCTTC.

The rearrangement links TRBV7-2 to TRBJ2-7, with D perhaps matching TRBD2 (6 bases). The V gene's germline CDR1 is SGHTA and CDR2 FQGNSA. This CDR3 has 14 amino acids. V lost 2 bases and J lost 0, with 8 bases in between. Written as DNA, the CDR3 is TGTGCCAGCAGCTTATCGGGAGCCTCCTACGAGCAGTACTTC. Its protein is CASSLSGASYEQYF.

The chain couples TRBV5-1 to TRBJ2-1; 7 nucleotides agree with TRBD1. V lost 6 bases to trimming and J lost 2 bases; unmatched junction nucleotides: 8. The germline V gene has CDR1 SGHRS and CDR2 YFSETQ. The CDR3 spans 15 residues. In DNA form, the CDR3 reads TGCGCCAGCAACCAACCGGGACAGACCTACAATGAGCAGTTCTTC. This gives the protein CASNQPGQTYNEQFF. Using reference TRBV5-1 and TRBJ2-1 for the parts outside the CDR3, the full variable domain is KAGVTQTPRYLIKTRGQQVTLSCSPISGHRSVSWYQQTPGQGLQFLFEYFSETQRNKGNFPGRFSGRQFSNSRSEMNVSTLELGDSALYLCASNQPGQTYNEQFFGPGTRLTVL.

This chain links TRBV3-1 (or the pseudogene TRBV3-2) with TRBJ2-7, with D possibly matching TRBD2 (5 bases). The CDR3 has 19 amino acids. V gave up 7 bases and J gave up 2 bases, with 30 bases separating them. CDR1 is LGHDT, CDR2 YNNKEL, per germline (reference sequence). CDR3 in amino acids: CASTKDPGLVGIKTYEQYF. As DNA, the CDR3 is TGTGCCAGCACAAAGGACCCTGGACTGGTCGGGATCAAAACCTACGAGCAGTACTTC.

The rearrangement links TRBV5-6 to TRBJ1-4; a weak D match, TRBD1 (5 bases). Germline CDR1 SGHDT, CDR2 YYEEEE. Trimming took off 0 bases at V and 1 base at J, with 10 bases between the two ends. This CDR3 region has 16 residues. The CDR3 loop reads CASSLAGRETNEKLFF. In DNA form, the CDR3 reads TGTGCCAGCAGCTTGGCAGGGCGGGAAACTAATGAAAAACTGTTTTTT.

The chain has TRBV3-1 (or the pseudogene TRBV3-2) and TRBJ2-7; TRBD1 aligns across 7 bases. Germline V gene sequence: CDR1 LGHDT, CDR2 YNNKEL (reference sequence). V shed 6 bases and J 6 bases; nucleotides not matched to a gene: 5. The CDR3 is 12 amino acids. The CDR3 is CASSPSGGEQYF. CDR3 coding DNA: TGTGCCAGCAGTCCCTCAGGGGGCGAGCAGTACTTC.

This chain connects TRBV28 to TRBJ2-7; 9 bases agree with TRBD1. Trimming took 2 bases from V and 2 from J; bases not matched to a gene: 7. The CDR3 loop spans 16 amino acids. CDR1 MDHEN and CDR2 SYDVKM come from the germline V gene. The CDR3 nucleotides read TGTGCCAGCAGTTTAACCGGGACAGGGAACACCTACGAGCAGTACTTC. Translating gives CASSLTGTGNTYEQYF.

The rearrangement joins TRBV7-8 to TRBJ2-1, with TRBD2 identical over 10 bases. This CDR3 comprises 17 residues. The germline CDR1 and CDR2 sequences are SGHVS and FQNEAQ. After removal of 2 bases from V and 5 bases from J, the junction contained 9 bases not matched to a gene. Here the CDR3 reads CASSLWWLAGVDNEQFF. The CDR3 bases are TGTGCCAGCAGCTTATGGTGGCTAGCGGGAGTCGACAATGAGCAGTTCTTC.

The chain employs TRBV28 and TRBJ2-3; 13 bases match TRBD2. With V trimmed by 4 bases and J by 3 bases, 10 bases remained unmatched. The CDR3 is made up of 18 amino acids. CDR1 and CDR2 from the germline V gene are MDHEN and SYDVKM. This CDR3 is CASSSAGLAGVGTDTQYF. DNA of the CDR3: TGTGCCAGCAGTTCGGCCGGACTAGCGGGAGTCGGGACAGATACGCAGTATTTT.

This rearrangement joins TRBV19 to TRBJ1-5; 7 nucleotides align to TRBD1. The germline CDR1 and CDR2 sequences are LNHDA and SQIVND (reference sequence). The V segment lost 10 bases and the J segment 7 bases; nucleotides outside the gene matches: 7. CDR3 size: 12 residues. The CDR3 nucleotides are TGTGCCACAAGACAGGGCAGACAGCCCCAGCATTTT. This codes for CATRQGRQPQHF.

The chain uses TRBV9 and TRBJ2-1; the match to TRBD2 covers 16 bases. With 3 bases clipped from V and 0 bases from J, the junction kept 6 bases outside the gene matches. This CDR3 comprises 19 residues. Germline-derived CDR1 and CDR2 are SGDLS and YYNGEE. CDR3 nucleotides: TGTGCCAGCAGCGGGGGACTAGCGGGAGGGCCTAACTCCTACAATGAGCAGTTCTTC. It is translated as CASSGGLAGGPNSYNEQFF. The full variable domain, its missing parts supplied by reference TRBV9 and TRBJ2-1, is DSGVTQTPKHLITATGQRVTLRCSPRSGDLSVYWYQQSLDQGLQFLIQYYNGEERAKGNILERFSAQQFPDLHSELNLSSLELGDSALYFCASSGGLAGGPNSYNEQFFGPGTRLTVL.

J is TRBJ2-3 and V is TRBV5-4; the D is unclear. The ends were cut back, 0 bases at V and 4 bases at J, with 12 bases in the middle. Germline V gives CDR1 SGHNT, CDR2 YYREEE (reference sequence). The CDR3 is made up of 15 amino acids. This chain's CDR3 is CASSLARKSSDTQYF. In DNA, the CDR3 is TGTGCCAGCAGCTTGGCTAGGAAGTCATCAGATACGCAGTATTTT.

J is TRBJ2-7 and V is TRBV10-2, with TRBD2 identical over 16 bases. The ends lost 6 bases at V and 3 bases at J; junction bases unmatched: 8. Germline CDR1 WSHSY, CDR2 SAAADI. The CDR3 is 17 residues long. The CDR3 loop is CASRGTSGRDSGYEQYF. CDR3 sequence (DNA): TGCGCCAGCAGAGGGACTAGCGGGAGGGACAGCGGCTACGAGCAGTACTTC.

CDR3 loop: CASSMRQGHTEAFF. The DNA of the CDR3 is TGTGCCAGTAGTATGCGACAGGGTCACACTGAAGCTTTCTTT. The chain combines TRBV19 with TRBJ1-1; TRBD1 matches at 7 bases. V dropped 3 bases and J dropped 3; count of bases not matched to a gene: 4. The germline CDR1 and CDR2 sequences are LNHDA and SQIVND (reference sequence). The CDR3 extends over 14 amino acids.

This clone was detected once. The genes are TRBV3-1 (or the pseudogene TRBV3-2) and TRBJ2-1, with 12 bases lining up with TRBD2. Germline trimming cut 4 bases from V and 0 bases from J; bases unmatched to any gene: 13. Germline V CDR1 and CDR2: LGHDT, YNNKEL (reference sequence). The CDR3 has 20 residues. The CDR3 DNA sequence: TGTGCCAGCAGCCCCGGGACTAGCGGGCCACCCGGGAGCTCCTACAATGAGCAGTTCTTC. This sequence encodes CASSPGTSGPPGSSYNEQFF.

The V gene is TRBV25-1, the J gene TRBJ1-6, with TRBD1 matching over 9 bases. V shed 4 bases and J 9 bases; nucleotides not matched to a gene: 10. Germline V gene sequence: CDR1 MGHDK, CDR2 SYGVNS. This CDR3 is 16 amino acids long. CDR3 in amino acids: CASSALTGTGSSPLHF. The CDR3, as DNA: TGTGCCAGCAGTGCCCTAACCGGGACAGGGAGTTCACCCCTCCACTTT.